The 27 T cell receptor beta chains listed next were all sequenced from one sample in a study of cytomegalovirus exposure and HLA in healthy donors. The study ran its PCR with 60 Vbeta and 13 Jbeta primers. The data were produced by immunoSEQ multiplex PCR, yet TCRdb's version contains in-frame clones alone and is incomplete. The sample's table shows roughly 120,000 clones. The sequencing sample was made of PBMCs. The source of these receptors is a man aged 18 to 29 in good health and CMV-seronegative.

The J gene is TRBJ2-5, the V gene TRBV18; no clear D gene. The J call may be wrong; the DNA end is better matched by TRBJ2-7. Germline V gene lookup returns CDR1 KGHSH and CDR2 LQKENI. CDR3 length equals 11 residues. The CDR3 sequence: CASSPGYEQYF. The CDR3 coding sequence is TGTGCCAGCTCACCGGGCTACGAGCAGTACTTC.

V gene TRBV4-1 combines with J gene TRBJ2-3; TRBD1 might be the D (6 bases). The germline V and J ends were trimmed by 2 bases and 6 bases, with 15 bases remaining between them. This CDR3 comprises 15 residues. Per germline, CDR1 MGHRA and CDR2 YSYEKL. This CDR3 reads CASSQSQGTADTQYF. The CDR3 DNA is TGCGCCAGCAGCCAAAGTCAGGGGACGGCCGATACGCAGTATTTT.

The CDR3 spells CASSLRPTGSEQYF. The DNA for the CDR3 is TGTGCCAGCAGTTTGAGGCCCACAGGATCCGAGCAGTACTTC. The chain couples TRBV27 to TRBJ2-5; D perhaps matches TRBD1 (5 bases). Matching the DNA end better, TRBJ2-7 makes the J call doubtful. This CDR3 has 14 residues. Germline CDR1 MNHEY, CDR2 SMNVEV (reference sequence).

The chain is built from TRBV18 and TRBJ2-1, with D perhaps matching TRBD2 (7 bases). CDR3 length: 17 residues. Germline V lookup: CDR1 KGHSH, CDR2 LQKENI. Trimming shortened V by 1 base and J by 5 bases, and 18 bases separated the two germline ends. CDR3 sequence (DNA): TGTGCCAGCTCACCACAGATGGGGGGGGCGACGAACAATGAGCAGTTCTTC. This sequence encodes CASSPQMGGATNNEQFF.

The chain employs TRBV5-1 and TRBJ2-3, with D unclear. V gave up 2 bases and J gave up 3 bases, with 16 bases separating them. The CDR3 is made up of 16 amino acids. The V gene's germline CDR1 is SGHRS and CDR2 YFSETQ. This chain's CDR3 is CASSFGSQVVTDTQYF. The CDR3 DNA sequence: TGCGCCAGCAGCTTTGGTAGCCAAGTGGTAACAGATACGCAGTATTTT.

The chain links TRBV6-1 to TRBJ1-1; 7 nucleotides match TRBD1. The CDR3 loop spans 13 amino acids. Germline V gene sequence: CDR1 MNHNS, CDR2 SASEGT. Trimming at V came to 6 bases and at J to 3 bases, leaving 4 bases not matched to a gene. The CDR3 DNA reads TGTGCCAGCAGCGTTGACAGGGACACTGAAGCTTTCTTT. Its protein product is CASSVDRDTEAFF.

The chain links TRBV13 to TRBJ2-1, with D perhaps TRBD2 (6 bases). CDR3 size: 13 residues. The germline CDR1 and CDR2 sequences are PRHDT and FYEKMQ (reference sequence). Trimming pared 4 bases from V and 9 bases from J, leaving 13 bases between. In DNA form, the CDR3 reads TGTGCCAGCAGCTCGCGTGTGGGAGGTGAGCAGTTCTTC. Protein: CASSSRVGGEQFF.

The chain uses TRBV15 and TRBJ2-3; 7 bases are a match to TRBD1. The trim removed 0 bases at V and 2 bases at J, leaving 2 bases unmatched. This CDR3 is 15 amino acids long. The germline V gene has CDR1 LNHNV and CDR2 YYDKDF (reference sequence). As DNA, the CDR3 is TGTGCCACCAGCAGAGAGGACAGGATCACAGATACGCAGTATTTT. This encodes CATSREDRITDTQYF. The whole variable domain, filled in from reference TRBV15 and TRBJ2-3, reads DAMVIQNPRYQVTQFGKPVTLSCSQTLNHNVMYWYQQKSSQAPKLLFHYYDKDFNNEADTPDNFQSRRPNTSFCFLDIRSPGLGDTAMYLCATSREDRITDTQYFGPGTRLTVL.

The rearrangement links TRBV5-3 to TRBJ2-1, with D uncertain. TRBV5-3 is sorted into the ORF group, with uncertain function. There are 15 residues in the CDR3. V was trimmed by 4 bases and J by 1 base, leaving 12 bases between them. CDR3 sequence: CARSPFGGSYNEQFF. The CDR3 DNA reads TGTGCCAGAAGCCCGTTTGGCGGATCCTACAATGAGCAGTTCTTC.

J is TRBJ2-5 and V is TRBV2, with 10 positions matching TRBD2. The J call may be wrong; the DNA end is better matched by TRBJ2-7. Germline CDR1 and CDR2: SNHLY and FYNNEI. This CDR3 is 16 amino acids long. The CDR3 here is CALRGHGGLAINEQYF. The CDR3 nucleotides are TGTGCCCTCAGGGGCCATGGGGGACTAGCGATCAACGAGCAGTACTTC.

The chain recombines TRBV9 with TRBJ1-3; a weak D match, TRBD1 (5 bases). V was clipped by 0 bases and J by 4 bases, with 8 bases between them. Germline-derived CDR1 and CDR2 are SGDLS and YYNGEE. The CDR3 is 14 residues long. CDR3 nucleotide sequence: TGTGCCAGCAGCGTAGCAGGGCTAGGAAACACCATATATTTT. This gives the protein CASSVAGLGNTIYF.

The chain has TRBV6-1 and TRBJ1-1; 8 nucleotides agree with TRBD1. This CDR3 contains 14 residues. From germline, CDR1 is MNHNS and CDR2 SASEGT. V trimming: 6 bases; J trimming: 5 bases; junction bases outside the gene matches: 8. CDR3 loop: CASRELNRGTEAFF. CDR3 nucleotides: TGTGCCAGCAGGGAACTTAACAGGGGGACTGAAGCTTTCTTT.

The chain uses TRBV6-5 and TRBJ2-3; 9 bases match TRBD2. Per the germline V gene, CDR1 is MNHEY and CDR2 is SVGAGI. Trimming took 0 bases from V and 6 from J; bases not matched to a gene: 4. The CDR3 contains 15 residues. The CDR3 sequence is CASSYSSGRADTQYF. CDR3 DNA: TGTGCCAGCAGTTACTCTAGCGGGAGAGCCGATACGCAGTATTTT.

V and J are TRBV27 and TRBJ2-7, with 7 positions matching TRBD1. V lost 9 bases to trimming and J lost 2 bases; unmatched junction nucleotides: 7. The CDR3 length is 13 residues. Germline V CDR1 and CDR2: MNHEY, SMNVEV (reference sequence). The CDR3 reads CASTGTAPYEQYF. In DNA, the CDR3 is TGTGCCAGTACCGGGACAGCACCCTACGAGCAGTACTTC.

CDR3 sequence reads: CASRLRGDNEQFF. CDR3 bases: TGTGCCAGCAGGCTCAGGGGGGACAATGAGCAGTTCTTC. This chain links TRBV5-4 with TRBJ2-1, with D tentatively TRBD1 (7 bases). The CDR3 covers 13 residues. V lost 5 bases and J 5 bases, leaving 11 bases between the germline ends. CDR1 SGHNT and CDR2 YYREEE come from the germline V gene (reference sequence).

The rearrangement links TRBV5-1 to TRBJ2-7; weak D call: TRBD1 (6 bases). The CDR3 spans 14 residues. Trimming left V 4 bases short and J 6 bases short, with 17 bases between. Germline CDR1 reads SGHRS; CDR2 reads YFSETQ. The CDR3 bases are TGCGCCAGCAGCGATCTTGGGACACGCCGCGAGCAGTACTTC. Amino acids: CASSDLGTRREQYF.

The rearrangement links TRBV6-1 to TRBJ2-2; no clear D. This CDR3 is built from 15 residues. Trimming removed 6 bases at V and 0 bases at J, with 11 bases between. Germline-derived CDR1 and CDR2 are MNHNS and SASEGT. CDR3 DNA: TGTGCCAGCAGCTATACACTATCGAACACCGGGGAGCTGTTTTTT. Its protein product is CASSYTLSNTGELFF.

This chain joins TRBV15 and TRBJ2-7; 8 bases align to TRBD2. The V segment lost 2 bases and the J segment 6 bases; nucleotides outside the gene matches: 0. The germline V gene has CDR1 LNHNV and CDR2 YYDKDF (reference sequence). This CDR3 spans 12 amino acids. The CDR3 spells CATSRREGEQYF. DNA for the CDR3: TGTGCCACCAGCAGACGGGAGGGCGAGCAGTACTTC.

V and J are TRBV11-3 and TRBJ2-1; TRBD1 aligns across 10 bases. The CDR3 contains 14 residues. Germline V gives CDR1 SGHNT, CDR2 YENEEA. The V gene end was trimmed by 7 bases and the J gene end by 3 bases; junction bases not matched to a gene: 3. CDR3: CASKGQGDYNEQFF. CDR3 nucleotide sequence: TGTGCCAGCAAAGGACAGGGGGACTACAATGAGCAGTTCTTC.

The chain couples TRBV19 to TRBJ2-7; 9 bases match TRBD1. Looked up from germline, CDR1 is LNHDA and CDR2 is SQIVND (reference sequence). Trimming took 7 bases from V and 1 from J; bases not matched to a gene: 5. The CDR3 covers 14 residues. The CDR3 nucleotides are TGTGCCAGTACTAAAGGACAGGGGTCCTACGAGCAGTACTTC. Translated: CASTKGQGSYEQYF.

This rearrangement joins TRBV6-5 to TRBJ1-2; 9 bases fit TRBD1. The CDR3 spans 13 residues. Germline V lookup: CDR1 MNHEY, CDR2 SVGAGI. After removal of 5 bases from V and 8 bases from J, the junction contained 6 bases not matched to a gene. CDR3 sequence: CASSARTGAGYTF. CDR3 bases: TGTGCCAGCAGTGCCAGGACAGGGGCGGGCTACACCTTC.

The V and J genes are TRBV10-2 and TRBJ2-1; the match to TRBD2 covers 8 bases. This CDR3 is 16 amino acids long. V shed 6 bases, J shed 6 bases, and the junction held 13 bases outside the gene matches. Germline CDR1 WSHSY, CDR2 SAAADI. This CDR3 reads CASSDLAGLKANEQFF. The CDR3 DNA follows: TGCGCCAGCAGCGACTTAGCGGGATTAAAGGCCAATGAGCAGTTCTTC.

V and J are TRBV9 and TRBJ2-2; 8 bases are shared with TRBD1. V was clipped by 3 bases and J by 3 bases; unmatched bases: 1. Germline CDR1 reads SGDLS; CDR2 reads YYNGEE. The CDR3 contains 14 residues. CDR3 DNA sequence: TGTGCCAGCAGCGGGACAGGGTACACCGGGGAGCTGTTTTTT. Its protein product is CASSGTGYTGELFF.

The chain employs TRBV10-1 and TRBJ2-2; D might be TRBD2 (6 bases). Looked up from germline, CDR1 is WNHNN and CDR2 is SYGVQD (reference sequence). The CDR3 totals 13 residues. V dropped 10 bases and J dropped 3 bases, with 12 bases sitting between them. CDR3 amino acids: CATTRGDTGELFF. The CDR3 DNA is TGCGCCACCACCCGCGGGGACACCGGGGAGCTGTTTTTT.

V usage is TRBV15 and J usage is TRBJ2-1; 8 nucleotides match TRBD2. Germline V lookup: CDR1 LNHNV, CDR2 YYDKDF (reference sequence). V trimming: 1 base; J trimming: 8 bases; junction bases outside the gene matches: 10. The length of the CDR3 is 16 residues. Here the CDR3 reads CATSRVKVAGRDEQFF. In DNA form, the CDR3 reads TGTGCCACCAGCAGAGTTAAGGTAGCGGGAAGGGATGAGCAGTTCTTC.

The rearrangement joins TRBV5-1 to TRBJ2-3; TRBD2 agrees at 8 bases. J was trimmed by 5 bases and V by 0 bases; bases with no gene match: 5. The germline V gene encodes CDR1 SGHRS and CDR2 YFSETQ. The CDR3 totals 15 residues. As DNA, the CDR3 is TGCGCCAGCAGCTTGGAAGCGGGAGAGGTAGATACGCAGTATTTT. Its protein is CASSLEAGEVDTQYF.

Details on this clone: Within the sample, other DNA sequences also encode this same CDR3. The CDR3 spells CASSLRVTYEQYF. CDR3 bases: TGTGCCAGCAGTCTCAGGGTAACCTACGAGCAGTACTTC. The rearrangement joins TRBV27 to TRBJ2-7; TRBD1 might be the D (5 bases). Germline V gene sequence: CDR1 MNHEY, CDR2 SMNVEV (reference sequence). The CDR3 is 13 residues long. V was cut by 5 bases and J by 2 bases, with 10 bases left in between.